This T cell receptor beta chain came from a study of T cell responses to AZD1222 COVID-19 vaccine. Study outcomes and limitations: It was only after the peak T cell response that any repertoires were sampled.

Method: immunoSEQ multiplex PCR; TCRdb's copy keeps in-frame clones and lacks some. The repertoire has 150,000 to 200,000 clones, 85% to 95% of them found once; the top ten carry approximately 1.4%. As concerns this clone: Its specificity is unknown.

The TCR comes from an adult in good health. The specimen was peripheral blood, collected on day 0 of AZD1222 vaccination.

The CDR3 DNA reads as TGTGCCTGGAGTGGCCCCCCGTCTAGATCCGGCTACACCTTC. It specifies CAWSGPPSRSGYTF. The chain links TRBV30 to TRBJ1-2; no definite D call. CDR3 length: 14 residues. V was cut by 1 base and J by 8 bases, with 17 bases left in between. Germline V gene data show CDR1 as GTSNPN and CDR2 as SVGIG (reference sequence).